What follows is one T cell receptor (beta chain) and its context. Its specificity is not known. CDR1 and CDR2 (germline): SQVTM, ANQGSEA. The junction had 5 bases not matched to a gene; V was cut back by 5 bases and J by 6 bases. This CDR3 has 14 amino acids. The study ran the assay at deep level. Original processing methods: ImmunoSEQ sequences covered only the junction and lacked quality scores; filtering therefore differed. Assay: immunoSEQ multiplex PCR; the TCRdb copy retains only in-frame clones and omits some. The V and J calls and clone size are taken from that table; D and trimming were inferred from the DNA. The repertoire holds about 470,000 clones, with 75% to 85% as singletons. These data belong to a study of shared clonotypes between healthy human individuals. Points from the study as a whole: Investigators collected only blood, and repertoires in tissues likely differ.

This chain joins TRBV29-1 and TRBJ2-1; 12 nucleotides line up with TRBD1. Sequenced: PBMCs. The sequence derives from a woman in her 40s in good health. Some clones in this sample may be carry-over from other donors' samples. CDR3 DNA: TGCAGCGTTCGGGACAGGGGGCGATTCAATGAGCAGTTCTTC. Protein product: CSVRDRGRFNEQFF.